Listed below are T cell receptor beta chains from one sample, sequenced in a study of shared clonotypes between healthy human individuals. Produced via immunoSEQ multiplex PCR; TCRdb's table is partial and in-frame only. The sample has 2 million to 2.5 million clones; nearly 97% are singletons. Sample: naive CD4+ T cells sorted from blood. The receptors derive from a man aged 18-30 years in good health. Each CDR3 is given with its conserved first and last residue. Fields, in order: D gene, V gene, J gene, CDR3 length, clone size, CDR3 protein, CDR3 DNA. A D gene is named only where the DNA matches it firmly. The size field is filled for only some rows; it gives once, few, many or a size class.

D: NA; V: TRBV5-1; J: TRBJ2-3; length: 15; size: NA; CDR3: CASSLATTSTDTQYF; DNA: TGCGCCAGCAGCTTGGCCACCACTAGCACAGATACGCAGTATTTT
D: TRBD2; V: TRBV7-3; J: TRBJ2-3; length: 15; size: once; CDR3: CASSLSLAGVDTQYF; DNA: TGTGCCAGCAGCTTAAGCCTAGCGGGCGTAGATACGCAGTATTTT
D: NA; V: TRBV6-1; J: TRBJ2-7; length: 14; size: NA; CDR3: CASSEANGDRKQYF; DNA: TGTGCCAGCAGTGAAGCGAATGGAGACCGGAAGCAGTACTTC
D: TRBD1; V: TRBV6-1; J: TRBJ1-6; length: 16; size: NA; CDR3: CASSEGSGGTNSPLHF; DNA: TGTGCCAGCAGTGAAGGGTCAGGGGGGACGAATTCACCCCTCCACTTT
D: TRBD2; V: TRBV2; J: TRBJ2-2; length: 16; size: NA; CDR3: CASRELAGGNTGELFF; DNA: TGTGCCAGCAGAGAACTAGCGGGGGGTAACACCGGGGAGCTGTTTTTT
D: TRBD1; V: TRBV30; J: TRBJ1-4; length: 15; size: NA; CDR3: CAWSYPGQGYEKLFF; DNA: TGTGCCTGGAGTTACCCGGGACAGGGTTATGAAAAACTGTTTTTT
D: NA; V: TRBV6-5; J: TRBJ2-7; length: 15; size: NA; CDR3: CASTRTAGASYEQYF; DNA: TGTGCCAGCACCCGCACGGCGGGGGCCTCCTACGAGCAGTACTTC
D: NA; V: TRBV9; J: TRBJ2-5; length: 13; size: once; CDR3: CASSVEGPETQYF; DNA: TGTGCCAGCAGCGTAGAGGGCCCGGAGACCCAGTACTTC
D: NA; V: TRBV6-6; J: TRBJ1-6; length: 13; size: NA; CDR3: CASSRTENSPLHF; DNA: TGTGCCAGCAGCCGGACAGAAAATTCACCCCTCCACTTT
D: NA; V: TRBV29-1; J: TRBJ1-5; length: 13; size: NA; CDR3: CSVEGSGNQPQHF; DNA: TGCAGCGTTGAAGGGTCCGGGAATCAGCCCCAGCATTTT
D: NA; V: TRBV7-9; J: TRBJ2-1; length: 16; size: once; CDR3: CASSSASLSPYNEQFF; DNA: TGTGCCAGCAGCTCCGCCTCTCTCTCCCCCTACAATGAGCAGTTCTTC
D: TRBD2; V: TRBV10-1; J: TRBJ2-5; length: 16; size: NA; CDR3: CASSPRRAGGSETQYF; DNA: TGCGCCAGCAGTCCAAGGCGAGCGGGGGGCTCAGAGACCCAGTACTTC
D: NA; V: TRBV6-5; J: TRBJ2-1; length: 14; size: NA; CDR3: CASSLLRGYNEQFF; DNA: TGTGCCAGCAGTTTACTTAGGGGCTACAATGAGCAGTTCTTC
D: NA; V: TRBV11-2; J: TRBJ2-3; length: 13; size: once; CDR3: CASSAGLTDTQYF; DNA: TGTGCCAGCAGCGCAGGACTTACAGATACGCAGTATTTT
D: NA; V: TRBV6-5; J: TRBJ1-1; length: 11; size: NA; CDR3: CASSYSQEAFF; DNA: TGTGCCAGCAGTTACTCGCAGGAAGCTTTCTTT
D: NA; V: TRBV28; J: TRBJ2-7; length: 10; size: few; CDR3: CASSHYEQYF; DNA: TGTGCCAGCAGTCACTACGAGCAGTACTTC
D: NA; V: TRBV7-2; J: TRBJ2-5; length: 16; size: NA; CDR3: CASSSLGGLAQETQYF; DNA: TGTGCCAGCAGCTCCCTAGGGGGTCTAGCCCAAGAGACCCAGTACTTC
D: NA; V: TRBV5-4; J: TRBJ2-2; length: 15; size: NA; CDR3: CASSLGTAYTGELFF; DNA: TGTGCCAGCAGCTTGGGCACAGCATACACCGGGGAGCTGTTTTTT
D: TRBD1; V: TRBV2; J: TRBJ2-6; length: 14; size: NA; CDR3: CASREQGPANVLTF; DNA: TGTGCCAGCAGAGAACAGGGGCCAGCCAACGTCCTGACTTTC
D: TRBD2; V: TRBV4-3; J: TRBJ2-3; length: 20; size: NA; CDR3: CASSQDIPFGTSGHTDTQYF; DNA: TGCGCCAGCAGCCAAGATATCCCCTTTGGGACTAGCGGCCACACAGATACGCAGTATTTT
D: NA; V: TRBV5-4; J: TRBJ2-3; length: 12; size: NA; CDR3: CASRPDGNTQYF; DNA: TGTGCCAGCAGACCCGACGGAAATACGCAGTATTTT
D: NA; V: TRBV18; J: TRBJ1-1; length: 15; size: NA; CDR3: CASSKETPPDTEAFF; DNA: TGTGCCAGCTCAAAAGAGACGCCACCCGACACTGAAGCTTTCTTT
D: TRBD2; V: TRBV11-2; J: TRBJ2-5; length: 15; size: NA; CDR3: CASSLDGTRQETQYF; DNA: TGTGCCAGCAGCTTAGATGGGACTAGACAAGAGACCCAGTACTTC
D: NA; V: TRBV18; J: TRBJ2-7; length: 12; size: NA; CDR3: CASSRSGNEQYF; DNA: TGTGCCAGCTCACGCTCAGGGAACGAGCAGTACTTC
D: TRBD1; V: TRBV11-2; J: TRBJ1-5; length: 14; size: NA; CDR3: CASSPGQGPQPQHF; DNA: TGTGCCAGCAGCCCGGGACAGGGGCCGCAGCCCCAGCATTTT
D: NA; V: TRBV28; J: TRBJ2-7; length: 15; size: NA; CDR3: CASSFLFGPTYEQYF; DNA: TGTGCCAGCAGTTTTTTGTTTGGTCCTACCTACGAGCAGTACTTC
D: TRBD1; V: TRBV18; J: TRBJ1-2; length: 15; size: once; CDR3: CASSPGTDTNYGYTF; DNA: TGTGCCAGCTCACCCGGGACAGATACTAACTATGGCTACACCTTC
D: TRBD2; V: TRBV29-1; J: TRBJ2-3; length: 17; size: NA; CDR3: CSVDGTSGGINTDTQYF; DNA: TGCAGCGTTGACGGGACTAGCGGGGGGATAAACACAGATACGCAGTATTTT
D: TRBD1; V: TRBV6-4; J: TRBJ1-6; length: 13; size: NA; CDR3: CASREEQGKPLHF; DNA: TGTGCCAGCAGGGAAGAACAGGGGAAACCCCTCCACTTT
D: NA; V: TRBV28; J: TRBJ1-2; length: 12; size: NA; CDR3: CASSLTPYGYTF; DNA: TGTGCCAGCAGTTTAACCCCCTATGGCTACACCTTC
D: NA; V: TRBV28; J: TRBJ2-7; length: 12; size: NA; CDR3: CASSSGGREQYF; DNA: TGTGCCAGCAGTTCCGGGGGAAGGGAGCAGTACTTC
D: TRBD2; V: TRBV6-6; J: TRBJ2-7; length: 15; size: NA; CDR3: CASSFPGLAGDEQYF; DNA: TGTGCCAGCAGTTTTCCCGGACTAGCGGGAGACGAGCAGTACTTC
D: TRBD2; V: TRBV2; J: TRBJ2-3; length: 19; size: NA; CDR3: CASSDLGLAGEGGPDTQYF; DNA: TGTGCCAGCAGTGATTTAGGACTAGCGGGAGAAGGGGGCCCAGATACGCAGTATTTT
D: NA; V: TRBV7-9; J: TRBJ1-4; length: 16; size: once; CDR3: CASSLAGHATNEKLFF; DNA: TGTGCCAGCAGCTTGGCCGGGCATGCAACTAATGAAAAACTGTTTTTT
D: TRBD2; V: TRBV2; J: TRBJ2-3; length: 15; size: NA; CDR3: CASSGVAGSTDTQYF; DNA: TGTGCCAGCAGTGGGGTAGCGGGAAGCACAGATACGCAGTATTTT
D: TRBD1; V: TRBV11-2; J: TRBJ2-2; length: 16; size: NA; CDR3: CASSTPGTENTGELFF; DNA: TGTGCCAGCAGCACCCCCGGGACAGAAAACACCGGGGAGCTGTTTTTT
D: NA; V: TRBV6-5; J: TRBJ1-1; length: 14; size: NA; CDR3: CASSYSSLGTEAFF; DNA: TGTGCCAGCAGTTACTCGAGTTTAGGGACCGAAGCTTTCTTT
D: NA; V: TRBV6-1; J: TRBJ1-1; length: 15; size: NA; CDR3: CASSESVALNTEAFF; DNA: TGTGCCAGCAGTGAATCTGTAGCCTTGAACACTGAAGCTTTCTTT
D: NA; V: TRBV27; J: TRBJ1-1; length: 14; size: NA; CDR3: CASSPSGPNTEAFF; DNA: TGTGCCAGCAGTCCGTCGGGACCGAACACTGAAGCTTTCTTT
D: TRBD1; V: TRBV5-1; J: TRBJ2-7; length: 16; size: NA; CDR3: CASSPRQGLGSYEQYF; DNA: TGCGCCAGCAGCCCCCGACAGGGTCTAGGATCCTACGAGCAGTACTTC
D: TRBD1; V: TRBV4-1; J: TRBJ1-2; length: 18; size: NA; CDR3: CASSQVRGTGARGYGYTF; DNA: TGCGCCAGCAGCCAAGTGAGAGGAACAGGGGCTCGCGGGTATGGCTACACCTTC
D: NA; V: TRBV7-8; J: TRBJ2-7; length: 13; size: NA; CDR3: CASRQPTGYEQYF; DNA: TGTGCCAGCAGACAGCCGACAGGCTACGAGCAGTACTTC
D: NA; V: TRBV11-3; J: TRBJ1-3; length: 14; size: NA; CDR3: CARQRDHSGNTIYF; DNA: TGTGCCAGACAGCGAGACCACTCTGGAAACACCATATATTTT
D: NA; V: TRBV5-6; J: TRBJ2-7; length: 14; size: NA; CDR3: CASSLGGSSYEQYF; DNA: TGTGCCAGCAGCTTAGGTGGGAGCTCCTACGAGCAGTACTTC
D: NA; V: TRBV18; J: TRBJ1-2; length: 14; size: once; CDR3: CASSPGRRTYGYTF; DNA: TGTGCCAGCTCACCGGGCAGGAGAACGTATGGCTACACCTTC
D: NA; V: TRBV6-4; J: TRBJ2-1; length: 11; size: once; CDR3: CASSNGNEQFF; DNA: TGTGCCAGCAGTAACGGCAATGAGCAGTTCTTC
D: TRBD2; V: TRBV11-2; J: TRBJ2-1; length: 16; size: once; CDR3: CASSPRPGRGEGEQFF; DNA: TGTGCCAGCAGCCCTCGCCCAGGGAGGGGAGAGGGTGAGCAGTTCTTC